This T cell receptor beta chain was recorded in a study of T-cell reconstitution after alpha-beta-depleted transplantation in children. Overall study results and limits: TCRbeta diversity was high at day 60 in some patients (a result of surviving recipient T cells and thymic progenitors). Fresh T-cell production supplied most of the T-cell counts and diversity seen one year after transplant. Roughly two months post-transplant, alpha-beta T cells reportedly originated from several hundred graft clones that had expanded.

Unique molecular identifiers featured in how the TCRbeta library was prepared. TCRdb independently ran MiXCR on the PCR reads; one entry per CDR3 protein. Of roughly 350,000 distinct CDR3 sequences in the sample, roughly 15% are singletons; the top ten hold about 41%. The V gene lost 3 bases and the J gene lost 0 bases, with 15 bases spanning the gap. The CDR3 extends over 16 amino acids. CDR1 MDHEN and CDR2 SYDVKM come from the germline V gene. Points on this clonotype: No antigen is known for it.

Sequencing was performed on PBMCs, mostly from graft donor cells, taken 360 days after TCRalphabeta/CD19-depleted stem cell transplant. This chain links TRBV28 with TRBJ2-7; a weak D match, TRBD1 (5 bases). The origin of this receptor is a male patient between 2 and 10 years old who had a stem cell transplant for acute lymphoblastic leukemia, so the T cells may come from the graft donor. CDR3 region: CASSFLQGPSSYEQYF. As DNA, the CDR3 is TGTGCCAGCAGTTTTCTCCAGGGCCCGAGCTCCTACGAGCAGTACTTC.